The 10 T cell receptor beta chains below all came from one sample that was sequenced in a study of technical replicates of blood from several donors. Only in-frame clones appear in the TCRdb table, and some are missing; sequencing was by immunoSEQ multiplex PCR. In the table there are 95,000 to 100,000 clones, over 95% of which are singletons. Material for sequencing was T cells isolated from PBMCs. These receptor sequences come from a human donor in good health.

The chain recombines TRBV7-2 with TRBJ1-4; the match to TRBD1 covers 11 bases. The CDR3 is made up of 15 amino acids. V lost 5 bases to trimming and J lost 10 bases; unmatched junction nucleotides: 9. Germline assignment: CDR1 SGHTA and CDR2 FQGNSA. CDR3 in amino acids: CASSPPGQGVGKLFF. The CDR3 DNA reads TGTGCCAGCAGCCCTCCGGGACAGGGGGTGGGAAAACTGTTTTTT.

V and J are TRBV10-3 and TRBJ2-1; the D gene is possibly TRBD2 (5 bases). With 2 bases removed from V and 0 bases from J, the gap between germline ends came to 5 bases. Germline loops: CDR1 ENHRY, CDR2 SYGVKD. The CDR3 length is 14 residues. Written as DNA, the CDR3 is TGTGCCATCAGTGAGGGGAGCTCCTACAATGAGCAGTTCTTC. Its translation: CAISEGSSYNEQFF.

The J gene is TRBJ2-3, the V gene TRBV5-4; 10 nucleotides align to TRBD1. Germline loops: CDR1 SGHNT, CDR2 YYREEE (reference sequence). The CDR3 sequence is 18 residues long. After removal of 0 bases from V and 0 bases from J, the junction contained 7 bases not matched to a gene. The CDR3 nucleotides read TGTGCCAGCAGCTTGGGACAGGGGGCTGCTCGTAGCACAGATACGCAGTATTTT. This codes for CASSLGQGAARSTDTQYF.

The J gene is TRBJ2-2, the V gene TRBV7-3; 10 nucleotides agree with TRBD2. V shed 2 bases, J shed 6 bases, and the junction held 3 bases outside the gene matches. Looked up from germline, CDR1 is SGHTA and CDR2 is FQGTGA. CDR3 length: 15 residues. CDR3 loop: CASSLALAGAGELFF. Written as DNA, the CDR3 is TGTGCCAGCAGCTTAGCTCTAGCGGGGGCCGGGGAGCTGTTTTTT. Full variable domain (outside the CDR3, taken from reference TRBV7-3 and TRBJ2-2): GAGVSQTPSNKVTEKGKYVELRCDPISGHTALYWYRQSLGQGPEFLIYFQGTGAADDSGLPNDRFFAVRPEGSVSTLKIQRTERGDSAVYLCASSLALAGAGELFFGEGSRLTVL.

The CDR3 DNA follows: TGTGCCAGCACCGGGACTAGCGGGAGCGCCTCCGGTAATGAGCAGTTCTTC. Amino acid sequence: CASTGTSGSASGNEQFF. J is TRBJ2-1 and V is TRBV28; TRBD2 aligns across 14 bases. V lost 7 bases, J lost 7 bases, and 12 bases stayed unmatched. This CDR3 has 17 amino acids. The germline CDR1 and CDR2 sequences are MDHEN and SYDVKM. Complete variable domain (other parts from reference TRBV28 and TRBJ2-1): DVKVTQSSRYLVKRTGEKVFLECVQDMDHENMFWYRQDPGLGLRLIYFSYDVKMKEKGDIPEGYSVSREKKERFSLILESASTNQTSMYLCASTGTSGSASGNEQFFGPGTRLTVL.

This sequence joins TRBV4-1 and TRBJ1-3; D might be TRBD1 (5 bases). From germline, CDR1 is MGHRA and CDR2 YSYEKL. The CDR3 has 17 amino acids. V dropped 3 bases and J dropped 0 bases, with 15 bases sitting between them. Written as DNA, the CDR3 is TGCGCCAGCAGCCATCCAGGACATTATGTCTCTGGAAACACCATATATTTT. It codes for CASSHPGHYVSGNTIYF.

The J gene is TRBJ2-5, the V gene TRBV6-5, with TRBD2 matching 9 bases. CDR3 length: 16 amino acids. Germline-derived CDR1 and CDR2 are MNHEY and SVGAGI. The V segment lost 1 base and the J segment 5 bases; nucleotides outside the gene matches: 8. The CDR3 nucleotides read TGTGCCAGCAGTTACTTTAGCGGGGGTTTAAAGGAGACCCAGTACTTC. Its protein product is CASSYFSGGLKETQYF.

Here the CDR3 DNA reads TGTGCCAGTCAGAACAGGGGGTTTGCTGGAAACACCATATATTTT. Translating it yields CASQNRGFAGNTIYF. The chain uses TRBV19 and TRBJ1-3; 8 nucleotides match TRBD1. The J segment lost 2 bases and the V segment lost 8 bases, leaving 8 bases of the junction unmatched. CDR1 LNHDA and CDR2 SQIVND come from the germline V gene (reference sequence). CDR3 length: 15 amino acids. The whole variable domain, remainder taken from reference TRBV19 and TRBJ1-3, is DGGITQSPKYLFRKEGQNVTLSCEQNLNHDAMYWYRQDPGQGLRLIYYSQIVNDFQKGDIAEGYSVSREKKESFPLTVTSAQKNPTAFYLCASQNRGFAGNTIYFGEGSWLTVV.

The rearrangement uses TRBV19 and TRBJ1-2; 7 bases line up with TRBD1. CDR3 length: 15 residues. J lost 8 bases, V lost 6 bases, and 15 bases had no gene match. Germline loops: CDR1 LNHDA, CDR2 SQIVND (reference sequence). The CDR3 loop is CASRVGQEEFRGYTF. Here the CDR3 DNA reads TGTGCCAGTAGGGTCGGACAGGAGGAATTCAGGGGCTACACCTTC.

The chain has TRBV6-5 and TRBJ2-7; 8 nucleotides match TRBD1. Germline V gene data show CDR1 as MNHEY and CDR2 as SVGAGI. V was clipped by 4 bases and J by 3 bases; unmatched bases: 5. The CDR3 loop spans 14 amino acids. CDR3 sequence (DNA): TGTGCCAGCAGTTCCGGACAGGGATTCTACGAGCAGTACTTC. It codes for CASSSGQGFYEQYF.